Below, 19 T cell receptor beta chains from the same sample are listed, as sequenced in a study of naive and memory T cell subsets. Two oligonucleotides, mixed equimolar, formed the beta constant-region primer covering TRBC1 and TRBC2. Nested alpha and beta constant-region primers with the SP2 primer drove four PCR rounds on ligated cDNA. TCRdb ran MiXCR on the UMI-ligation and nested PCR reads and lists one entry per CDR3 protein. The table has 20,000 to 25,000 distinct CDR3 sequences, around 10% seen once. The sequencing input was central memory CD8+ T cells from blood. The receptors here all came from a human donor in good health.

This clonotype qualifies as medium-sized (0.01 to 0.1%). The chain employs TRBV28 and TRBJ2-4; TRBD2 matches at 14 bases. J lost 0 bases, V lost 6 bases, and 7 bases had no gene match. Per germline, CDR1 MDHEN and CDR2 SYDVKM. The CDR3 spans 18 residues. The CDR3: CASSKTSGRALAKNIQYF. In DNA, the CDR3 is TGTGCCAGCAGCAAGACTAGCGGGAGGGCCTTAGCCAAAAACATTCAGTACTTC.

The genes are TRBV4-1 and TRBJ2-5, with a weak D call TRBD2 (5 bases). Germline loops: CDR1 MGHRA, CDR2 YSYEKL. The CDR3 length is 14 residues. Deletions cut 3 bases from V and 0 bases from J, with 8 bases between. CDR3 loop: CASSQVAYQETQYF. The CDR3 DNA reads TGCGCCAGCAGCCAGGTAGCGTACCAAGAGACCCAGTACTTC.

J is TRBJ1-2 and V is TRBV20-1; D unclear. The CDR3 extends over 15 amino acids. Trimming stripped 1 base from V and 0 bases from J, with 12 bases between. Looked up from germline, CDR1 is DFQATT and CDR2 is SNEGSKA (reference sequence). The CDR3 is CSARGEAMTNYGYTF. Here the CDR3 DNA reads TGCAGTGCTAGAGGTGAAGCGATGACTAACTATGGCTACACCTTC.

V and J are TRBV30 and TRBJ2-1; D might be TRBD2 (5 bases). With 8 bases removed from V and 3 bases from J, the gap between germline ends came to 14 bases. Germline CDR1 is GTSNPN and CDR2 is SVGIG (reference sequence). This CDR3 contains 13 residues. In nucleotides, the CDR3 is TGTGCCGGAACAGTGGAGGACTACAATGAGCAGTTCTTC. Its protein product is CAGTVEDYNEQFF.

V and J are TRBV7-8 and TRBJ1-6; D call uncertain. Trimming removed 7 bases from V and 9 bases from J, with 13 bases in between. Germline assignment: CDR1 SGHVS and CDR2 FQNEAQ. CDR3 length: 13 amino acids. The CDR3 protein is CASTSSWGSPLHF. Here the CDR3 DNA reads TGTGCCAGCACGTCATCTTGGGGTTCACCCCTCCACTTT.

This clonotype turned up a few times. The chain links TRBV25-1 to TRBJ2-6, with 7 bases aligning to TRBD1. The CDR3 sequence is 18 residues long. J was trimmed by 0 bases and V by 3 bases; bases with no gene match: 8. Looked up from germline, CDR1 is MGHDK and CDR2 is SYGVNS. CDR3 residues: CASSEGQFDSSGANVLTF. DNA of the CDR3: TGTGCCAGCAGTGAGGGACAGTTTGATTCCTCTGGGGCCAACGTCCTGACTTTC. Full variable domain (remainder filled in from reference TRBV25-1 and TRBJ2-6): EADIYQTPRYLVIGTGKKITLECSQTMGHDKMYWYQQDPGMELHLIHYSYGVNSTEKGDLSSESTVSRIRTEHFPLTLESARPSHTSQYLCASSEGQFDSSGANVLTFGAGSRLTVL.

This clonotype was recorded a few times. In nucleotides, the CDR3 is TGCGCCAGCAGCTTGGGACAGGGGGATTTCTACGAGCAGTACTTC. This gives the protein CASSLGQGDFYEQYF. This chain links TRBV5-1 with TRBJ2-7, with 9 nucleotides matching TRBD1. CDR1 and CDR2 (germline): SGHRS, YFSETQ. J lost 3 bases, V lost 0 bases, and 4 bases had no gene match. CDR3 length: 15 residues.

This clonotype was seen only a few times. The chain is built from TRBV25-1 and TRBJ2-2; 7 bases match TRBD1. J was trimmed by 8 bases and V by 5 bases; bases with no gene match: 11. The CDR3 runs 15 residues. Germline-derived CDR1 and CDR2 are MGHDK and SYGVNS. The CDR3 DNA is TGTGCCAGCAGTCCTGGGACAGTGGTTCTGGGGGAGCTGTTTTTT. Translating it yields CASSPGTVVLGELFF.

The V gene is TRBV28, the J gene TRBJ1-5; possibly TRBD1 for D (5 bases). Germline V gives CDR1 MDHEN, CDR2 SYDVKM. Trimming took off 4 bases at V and 10 bases at J, with 11 bases between the two ends. The CDR3 sequence is 12 residues long. The CDR3 spells CASSSPGGPQHF. The CDR3 nucleotides are TGTGCCAGCAGTTCCCCCGGGGGACCCCAGCATTTT.

CDR3: CATSITRGTYNEQFF. In nucleotides, the CDR3 is TGTGCCACCAGCATAACTCGGGGGACCTACAATGAGCAGTTCTTC. This chain connects TRBV15 to TRBJ2-1; possible D gene TRBD2, 6 bases. The V gene lost 4 bases and the J gene lost 2 bases, with 12 bases spanning the gap. Germline loops: CDR1 LNHNV, CDR2 YYDKDF (reference sequence). There are 15 residues in the CDR3.

The chain carries TRBV6-6 and TRBJ2-3, with 9 bases fitting TRBD2. Germline CDR1 and CDR2: MNHNY and SVGAGI (reference sequence). The J segment lost 2 bases and the V segment lost 5 bases, leaving 2 bases of the junction unmatched. This CDR3 has 14 amino acids. In nucleotides, the CDR3 is TGTGCCAGCAGTCTAGCGGGATTCACAGATACGCAGTATTTT. Its translation is CASSLAGFTDTQYF.

This clonotype was observed a few times. This rearrangement joins TRBV30 to TRBJ1-1; D remains ambiguous. Germline V CDR1 and CDR2: GTSNPN, SVGIG (reference sequence). The ends were cut back, 3 bases at V and 0 bases at J, with 8 bases in the middle. This CDR3 comprises 13 residues. In DNA, the CDR3 is TGTGCCTGGAGCCTTGCGGTGAACACTGAAGCTTTCTTT. It codes for CAWSLAVNTEAFF.

This clonotype was picked up many times. The V and J genes are TRBV24-1 and TRBJ1-2; no firm D call. The CDR3 runs to 13 residues. Looked up from germline, CDR1 is KGHDR and CDR2 is SFDVKD. V shed 10 bases and J shed 4 bases, with 15 bases lying between them. CDR3 region: CATWDRDTYGYTF. CDR3 in DNA: TGTGCCACGTGGGATCGGGATACCTATGGCTACACCTTC.

This clonotype has more than one count but fewer than ten. The chain joins TRBV6-1 to TRBJ2-7, with D perhaps given as TRBD1 or TRBD2 (5 bases each). Germline-derived CDR1 and CDR2 are MNHNS and SASEGT. The CDR3 sequence is 14 residues long. V lost 2 bases, J lost 0 bases, and 8 bases lay in between. The CDR3 region has the DNA TGTGCCAGCAGTGAATGGGGGACCTCCTACGAGCAGTACTTC. This sequence encodes CASSEWGTSYEQYF.

By sample fraction, this clonotype is medium-sized (0.01 to 0.1%). This chain connects TRBV27 to TRBJ2-7; 7 bases map to TRBD2. The CDR3 extends over 12 amino acids. V lost 3 bases and J lost 7; bases outside the gene matches: 3. The germline CDR1 and CDR2 sequences are MNHEY and SMNVEV (reference sequence). The CDR3 spells CASSFGGREQYF. The DNA of the CDR3 is TGTGCCAGCAGTTTTGGCGGGAGAGAGCAGTACTTC.

There are a few counts of this clonotype. The chain couples TRBV14 to TRBJ2-7; D possibly corresponds to TRBD2 (6 bases). The germline gives CDR1 SGHDN, CDR2 FVKESK. The CDR3 runs 13 residues. V was pared by 7 bases and J by 2 bases, with 12 bases between. The CDR3 nucleotides are TGTGCCAGCAATTCAGGAGGGACCTACGAGCAGTACTTC. Protein: CASNSGGTYEQYF.

This clonotype came up many times. This sequence joins TRBV3-1 and TRBJ2-1; TRBD1 aligns across 9 bases. CDR3 length: 14 amino acids. V shed 3 bases, J shed 8 bases, and the junction held 5 bases outside the gene matches. Germline values: CDR1 LGHDT, CDR2 YNNKEL (reference sequence). The CDR3: CASSQEQGAHEQFF. CDR3 coding DNA: TGTGCCAGCAGCCAGGAACAGGGGGCTCATGAGCAGTTCTTC.

This clonotype was picked up one time. It may be a read error: a sequence one base away is much more abundant. The conserved closing phenylalanine or tryptophan is absent in this CDR3, likely reflecting a read error. The chain is built from TRBV12-3 or TRBV12-4 and TRBJ2-5; tentative D call: TRBD2 (5 bases). CDR3 length: 16 amino acids. V was cut by 7 bases and J by 1 base, with 19 bases left in between. For the CDR3, the DNA is TGTGCCAGCACCTCCTCCCCACTAGAAACCCAAGAGACCCAGTACTTG. Its protein product is CASTSSPLETQETQYL.

This clonotype was recorded many times. The chain couples TRBV6-1 to TRBJ1-1, with D unresolved. From germline, CDR1 is MNHNS and CDR2 SASEGT. V lost 2 bases, J lost 1 base, and 8 bases lay in between. CDR3 length: 14 residues. The CDR3 nucleotides read TGTGCCAGCAGTGAACATGAAGAGAACACTGAAGCTTTCTTT. Translated, it gives CASSEHEENTEAFF.